A selection of T cell receptor beta chains follows, all from one sample in a study of cytomegalovirus exposure and HLA in healthy donors. This table comes from immunoSEQ multiplex PCR, and its TCRdb copy is limited to in-frame clones, with some not included. The sample lists approximately 300,000 clones; 80% were seen once. Sequencing was performed on PBMCs. The receptor set was obtained from a girl aged 2 to 9 in good health and CMV-seronegative. The conserved cysteine and the conserved F or W are not part of the CDR3 here. The D gene is left open where the match is weak.

D | J | V | CDR3
NA | TRBJ1-4 | TRBV7-2 | ASSPRVNEKLF
TRBD1 | TRBJ1-4 | TRBV27 | ASSSARWDRNEKLF
TRBD1 | TRBJ1-5 | TRBV5-6 | ASSLMAGGSNQPQH
TRBD1 | TRBJ1-2 | TRBV28 | ASSLPGTGVYGYT
NA | TRBJ1-3 | TRBV5-5 | ASARTAGSGNTIY
TRBD1 | TRBJ2-7 | TRBV19 | ASSIGRTGRYEQY
NA | TRBJ2-5 | TRBV5-1 | ASSLVEAAGTQY
NA | TRBJ1-5 | TRBV18 | ASSPQGRGNQPQH
TRBD1 | TRBJ2-1 | TRBV4-2 | ASSQDLGQGAYNEQF
TRBD2 | TRBJ2-5 | TRBV29-1 | SVEGLASAQY
TRBD1 | TRBJ2-7 | TRBV19 | ASMAGGSHEQY
NA | TRBJ2-1 | TRBV28 | ASSGTGTNYNEQF
TRBD2 | TRBJ2-1 | TRBV28 | ASLGGEAGGYNEQF
NA | TRBJ2-5 | TRBV15 | ATSRDLWTDQETQY
TRBD1 | TRBJ1-3 | TRBV30 | AWTQFQGANTIY
NA | TRBJ1-4 | TRBV5-6 | ASSLRGLTNEKLF
TRBD1 | TRBJ1-5 | TRBV19 | ASSIWTGPGQPQH
TRBD2 | TRBJ2-3 | TRBV4-1 | ASSHSGGTDTQY
TRBD2 | TRBJ2-1 | TRBV5-1 | ASSLELRLAGAHNEQF
NA | TRBJ1-1 | TRBV7-9 | ASSLATGTEAF
NA | TRBJ2-1 | TRBV6-1 | ASRIFGSSNEQF
TRBD1 | TRBJ2-5 | TRBV27 | ASSVTGAGETQY
TRBD1 | TRBJ1-2 | TRBV9 | ASSVADRVGYGYT
TRBD2 | TRBJ2-1 | TRBV6-5 | ASSSSRGGYNEQF
TRBD2 | TRBJ2-1 | TRBV28 | ASRSSGTSYNEQF
TRBD2 | TRBJ2-5 | TRBV6-5 | ASSRLAGQETQY
NA | TRBJ2-7 | TRBV30 | AWSRGYEQY
NA | TRBJ1-3 | TRBV7-8 | ASSLLGGGGDPGNTIY
NA | TRBJ1-4 | TRBV29-1 | SVTVSNEKLF
NA | TRBJ2-7 | TRBV9 | ASSVEQDGPFEQY
NA | TRBJ1-2 | TRBV7-9 | ASSAGVGTSGRYGYT
NA | TRBJ1-1 | TRBV19 | ASSIAGLNTEAF
NA | TRBJ1-5 | TRBV28 | ASSSGGGSNQPQH
TRBD2 | TRBJ2-1 | TRBV14 | ASSPTSGRARSAYNEQF
NA | TRBJ2-5 | TRBV29-1 | SVEYRQETQY
NA | TRBJ2-6 | TRBV5-1 | ASSLGDGGSGANVLT
NA | TRBJ1-1 | TRBV7-9 | ASRRAEVNTEAF
TRBD1 | TRBJ1-2 | TRBV7-3 | ASSRRQGYGYT
NA | TRBJ1-2 | TRBV18 | ASSPIESGAYGYT
TRBD1 | TRBJ2-5 | TRBV5-4 | ASSAMTGETQY
TRBD1 | TRBJ1-2 | TRBV5-8 | ASRATGDYYGYT